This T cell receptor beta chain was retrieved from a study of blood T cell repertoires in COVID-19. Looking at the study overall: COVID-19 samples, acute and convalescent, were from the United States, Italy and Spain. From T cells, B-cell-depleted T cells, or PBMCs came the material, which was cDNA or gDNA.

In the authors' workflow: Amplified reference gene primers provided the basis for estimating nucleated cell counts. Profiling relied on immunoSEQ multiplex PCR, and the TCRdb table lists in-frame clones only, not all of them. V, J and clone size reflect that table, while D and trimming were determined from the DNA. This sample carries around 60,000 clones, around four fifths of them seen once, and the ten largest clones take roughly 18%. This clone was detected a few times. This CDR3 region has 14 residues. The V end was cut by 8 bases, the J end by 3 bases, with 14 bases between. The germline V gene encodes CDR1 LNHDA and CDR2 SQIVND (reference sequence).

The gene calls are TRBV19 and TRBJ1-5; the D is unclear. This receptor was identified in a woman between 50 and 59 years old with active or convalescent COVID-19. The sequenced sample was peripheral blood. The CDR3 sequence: CASAPDGDNQPQHF. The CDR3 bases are TGTGCCAGTGCCCCGGACGGGGACAATCAGCCCCAGCATTTT. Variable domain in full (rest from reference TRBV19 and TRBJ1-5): DGGITQSPKYLFRKEGQNVTLSCEQNLNHDAMYWYRQDPGQGLRLIYYSQIVNDFQKGDIAEGYSVSREKKESFPLTVTSAQKNPTAFYLCASAPDGDNQPQHFGDGTRLSIL.